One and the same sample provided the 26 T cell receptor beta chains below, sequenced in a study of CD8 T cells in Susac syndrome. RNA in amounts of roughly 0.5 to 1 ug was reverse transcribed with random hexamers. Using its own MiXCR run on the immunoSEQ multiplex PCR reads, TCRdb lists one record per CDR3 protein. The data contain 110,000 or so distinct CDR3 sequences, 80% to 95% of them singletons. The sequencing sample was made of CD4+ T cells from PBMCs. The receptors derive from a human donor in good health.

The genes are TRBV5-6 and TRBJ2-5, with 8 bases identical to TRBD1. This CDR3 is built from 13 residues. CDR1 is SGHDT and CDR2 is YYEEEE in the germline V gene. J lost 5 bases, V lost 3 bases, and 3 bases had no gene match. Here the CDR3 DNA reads TGTGCCAGCAGCTCGCGGGACAGGGAGACCCAGTACTTC. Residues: CASSSRDRETQYF. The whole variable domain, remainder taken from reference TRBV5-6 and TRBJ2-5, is DAGVTQSPTHLIKTRGQQVTLRCSPKSGHDTVSWYQQALGQGPQFIFQYYEEEERQRGNFPDRFSGHQFPNYSSELNVNALLLGDSALYLCASSSRDRETQYFGPGTRLLVL.

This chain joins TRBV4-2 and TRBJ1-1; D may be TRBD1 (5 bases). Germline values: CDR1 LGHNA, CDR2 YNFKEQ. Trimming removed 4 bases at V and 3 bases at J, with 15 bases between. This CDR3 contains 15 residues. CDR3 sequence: CASSLMAGLDTEAFF. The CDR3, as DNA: TGTGCCAGCAGCCTTATGGCGGGGCTCGACACTGAAGCTTTCTTT.

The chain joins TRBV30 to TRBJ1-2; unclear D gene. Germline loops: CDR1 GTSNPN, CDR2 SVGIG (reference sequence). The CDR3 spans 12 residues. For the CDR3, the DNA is TGTGCAAGGGAGCAAAGGGAGTATGGCTACACCTTC. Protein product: CAREQREYGYTF.

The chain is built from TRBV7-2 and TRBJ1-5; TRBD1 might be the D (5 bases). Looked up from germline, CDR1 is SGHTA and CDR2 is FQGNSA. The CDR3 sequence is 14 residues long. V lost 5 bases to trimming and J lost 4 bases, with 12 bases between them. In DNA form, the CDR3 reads TGTGCCAGCAGCACTACGGGGGGGAATCAGCCCCAGCATTTT. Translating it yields CASSTTGGNQPQHF.

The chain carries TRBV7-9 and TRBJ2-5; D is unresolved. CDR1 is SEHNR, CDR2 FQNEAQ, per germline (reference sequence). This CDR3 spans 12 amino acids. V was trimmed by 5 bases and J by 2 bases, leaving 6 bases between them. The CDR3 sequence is CASSPQQETQYF. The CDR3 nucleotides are TGTGCCAGCAGCCCACAGCAAGAGACCCAGTACTTC.

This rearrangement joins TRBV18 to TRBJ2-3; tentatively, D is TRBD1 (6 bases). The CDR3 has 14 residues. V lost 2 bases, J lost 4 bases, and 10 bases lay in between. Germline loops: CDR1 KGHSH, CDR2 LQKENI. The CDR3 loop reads CASSPAGASDTQYF. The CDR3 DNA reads TGTGCCAGCTCACCAGCAGGGGCGTCAGATACGCAGTATTTT.

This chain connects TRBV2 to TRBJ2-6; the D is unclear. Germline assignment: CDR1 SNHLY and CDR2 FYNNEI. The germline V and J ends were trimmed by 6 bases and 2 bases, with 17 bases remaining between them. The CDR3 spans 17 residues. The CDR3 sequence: CASRTRMGAAGANVLTF. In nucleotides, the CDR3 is TGTGCCAGCAGGACCCGGATGGGTGCGGCTGGGGCCAACGTCCTGACTTTC.

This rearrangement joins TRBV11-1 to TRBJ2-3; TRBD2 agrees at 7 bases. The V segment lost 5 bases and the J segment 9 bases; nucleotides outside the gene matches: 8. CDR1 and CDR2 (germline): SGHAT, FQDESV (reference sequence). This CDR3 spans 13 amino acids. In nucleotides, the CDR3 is TGTGCCAGCAGCCCCATGGGAGGGCCCACGCAGTATTTT. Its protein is CASSPMGGPTQYF.

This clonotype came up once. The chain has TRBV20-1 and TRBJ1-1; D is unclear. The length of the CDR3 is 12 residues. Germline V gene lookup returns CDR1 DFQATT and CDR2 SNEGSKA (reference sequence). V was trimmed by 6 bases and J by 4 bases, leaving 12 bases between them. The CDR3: CSATQPSTEAFF. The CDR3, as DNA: TGCAGTGCAACACAACCCAGCACTGAAGCTTTCTTT.

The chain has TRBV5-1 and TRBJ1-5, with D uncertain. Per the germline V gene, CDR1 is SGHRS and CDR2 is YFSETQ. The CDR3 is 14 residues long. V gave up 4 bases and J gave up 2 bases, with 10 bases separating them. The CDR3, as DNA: TGCGCCAGCAGCCCGAGTTGGGGCAATCAGCCCCAGCATTTT. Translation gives CASSPSWGNQPQHF.

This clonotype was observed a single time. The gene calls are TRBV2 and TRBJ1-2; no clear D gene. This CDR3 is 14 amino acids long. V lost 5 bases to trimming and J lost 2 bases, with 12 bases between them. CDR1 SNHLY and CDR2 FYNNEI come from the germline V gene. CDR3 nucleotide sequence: TGTGCCAGCAGTTCCCGAGGAGCCAACTATGGCTACACCTTC. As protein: CASSSRGANYGYTF.

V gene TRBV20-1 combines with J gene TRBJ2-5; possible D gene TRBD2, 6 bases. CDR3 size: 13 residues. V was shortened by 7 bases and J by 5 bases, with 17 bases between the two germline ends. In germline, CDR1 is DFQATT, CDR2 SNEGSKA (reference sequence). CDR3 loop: CSVLGTRAETQYF. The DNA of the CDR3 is TGCAGTGTTCTCGGGACTCGGGCGGAGACCCAGTACTTC.

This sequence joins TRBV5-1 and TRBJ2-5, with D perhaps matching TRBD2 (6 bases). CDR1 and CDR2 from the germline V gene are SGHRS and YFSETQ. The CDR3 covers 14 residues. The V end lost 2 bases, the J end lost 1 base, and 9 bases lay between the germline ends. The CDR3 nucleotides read TGCGCCAGCAGCTTACTAGCTACCCAAGAGACCCAGTACTTC. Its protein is CASSLLATQETQYF.

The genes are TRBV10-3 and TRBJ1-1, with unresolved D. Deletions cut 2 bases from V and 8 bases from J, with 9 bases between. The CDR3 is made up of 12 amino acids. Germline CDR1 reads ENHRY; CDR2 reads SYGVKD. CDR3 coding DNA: TGTGCCATCAGTGAGACGTCTCAGGAAGCTTTCTTT. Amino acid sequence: CAISETSQEAFF.

CDR3 nucleotides: TGTGCCAGCAGCCCCCAATTTATGGGGACTGAAGCTTTCTTT. It translates to CASSPQFMGTEAFF. The rearrangement joins TRBV7-2 to TRBJ1-1; D is unresolved. With 5 bases removed from V and 5 bases from J, the gap between germline ends came to 15 bases. CDR1 is SGHTA, CDR2 FQGNSA, per germline. The CDR3 spans 14 residues.

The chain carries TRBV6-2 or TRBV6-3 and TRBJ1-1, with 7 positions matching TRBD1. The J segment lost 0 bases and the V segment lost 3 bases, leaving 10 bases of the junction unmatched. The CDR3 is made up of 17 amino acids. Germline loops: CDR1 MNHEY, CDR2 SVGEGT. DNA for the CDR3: TGTGCCAGCAGTTATCCCCCCCGGACAGGAGTGAACACTGAAGCTTTCTTT. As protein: CASSYPPRTGVNTEAFF.

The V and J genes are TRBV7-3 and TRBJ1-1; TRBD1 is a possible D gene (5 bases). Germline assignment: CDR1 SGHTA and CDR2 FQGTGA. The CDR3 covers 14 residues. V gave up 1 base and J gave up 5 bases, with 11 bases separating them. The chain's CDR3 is CASSLSGGGTEAFF. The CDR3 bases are TGTGCCAGCAGCTTAAGTGGGGGTGGGACTGAAGCTTTCTTT.

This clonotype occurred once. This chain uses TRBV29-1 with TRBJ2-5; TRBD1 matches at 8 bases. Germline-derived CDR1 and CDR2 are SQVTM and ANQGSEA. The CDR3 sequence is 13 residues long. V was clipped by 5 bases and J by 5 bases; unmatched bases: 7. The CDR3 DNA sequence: TGCAGCGTTCCGGGACGACAGGGGGAGACCCAGTACTTC. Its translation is CSVPGRQGETQYF.

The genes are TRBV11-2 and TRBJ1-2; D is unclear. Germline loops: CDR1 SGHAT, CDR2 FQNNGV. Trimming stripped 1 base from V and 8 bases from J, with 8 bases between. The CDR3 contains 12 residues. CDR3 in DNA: TGTGCCAGCAGCTTAGGGGCGTCAGGCTACACCTTC. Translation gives CASSLGASGYTF. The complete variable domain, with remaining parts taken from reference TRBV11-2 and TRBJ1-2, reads EAGVAQSPRYKIIEKRQSVAFWCNPISGHATLYWYQQILGQGPKLLIQFQNNGVVDDSQLPKDRFSAERLKGVDSTLKIQPAKLEDSAVYLCASSLGASGYTFGSGTRLTVV.

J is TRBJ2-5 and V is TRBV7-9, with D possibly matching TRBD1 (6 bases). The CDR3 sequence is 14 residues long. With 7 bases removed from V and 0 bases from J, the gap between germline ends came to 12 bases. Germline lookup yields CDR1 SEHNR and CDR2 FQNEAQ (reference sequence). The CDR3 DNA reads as TGTGCCAGCACCTCGTACAGGGACCAAGAGACCCAGTACTTC. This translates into CASTSYRDQETQYF.

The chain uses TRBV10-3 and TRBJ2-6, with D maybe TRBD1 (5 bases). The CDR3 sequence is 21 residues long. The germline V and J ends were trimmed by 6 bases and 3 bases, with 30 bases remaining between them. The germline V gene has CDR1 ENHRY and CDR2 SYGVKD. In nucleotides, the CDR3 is TGTGCCATCAGAAAGTTGCTAGACCAAGGCCAGGGTATGAGTGGGGCCAACGTCCTGACTTTC. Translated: CAIRKLLDQGQGMSGANVLTF.

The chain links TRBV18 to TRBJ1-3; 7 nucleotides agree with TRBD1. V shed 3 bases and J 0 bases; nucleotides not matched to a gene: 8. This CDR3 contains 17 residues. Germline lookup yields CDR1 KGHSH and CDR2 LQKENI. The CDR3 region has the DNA TGTGCCAGCTCACCTTGGGACAGCAGGTACTCTGGAAACACCATATATTTT. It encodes CASSPWDSRYSGNTIYF.

Here the CDR3 DNA reads TGTGCCAGCAGTTATGAAAGGACACCCCAACCCTACGAGCAGTACTTC. This encodes CASSYERTPQPYEQYF. The chain recombines TRBV6-6 with TRBJ2-7, with D tentatively TRBD1 (5 bases). CDR3 length: 16 residues. V was pared by 3 bases and J by 2 bases, with 17 bases between. Germline V lookup: CDR1 MNHNY, CDR2 SVGAGI (reference sequence).

The CDR3: CASKSLAALTDTQYF. The CDR3 bases are TGTGCCAGCAAGTCTCTAGCAGCCCTCACAGATACGCAGTATTTT. This sequence joins TRBV2 and TRBJ2-3; D might be TRBD2 (5 bases). With 7 bases removed from V and 2 bases from J, the gap between germline ends came to 16 bases. The CDR3 consists of 15 residues. Germline V gene data show CDR1 as SNHLY and CDR2 as FYNNEI.

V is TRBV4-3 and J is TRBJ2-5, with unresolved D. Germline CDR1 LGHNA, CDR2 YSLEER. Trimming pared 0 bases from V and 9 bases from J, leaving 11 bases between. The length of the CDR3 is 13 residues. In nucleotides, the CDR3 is TGCGCCAGCAGCCAAGATTTTCAAGTCGCCCAGTACTTC. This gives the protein CASSQDFQVAQYF.

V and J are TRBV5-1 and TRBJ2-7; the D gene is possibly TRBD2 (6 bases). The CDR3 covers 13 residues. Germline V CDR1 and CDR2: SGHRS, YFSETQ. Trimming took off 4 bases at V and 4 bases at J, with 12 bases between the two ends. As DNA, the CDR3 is TGCGCCAGCAGCCGGGTACGGGGGTACGAGCAGTACTTC. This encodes CASSRVRGYEQYF.